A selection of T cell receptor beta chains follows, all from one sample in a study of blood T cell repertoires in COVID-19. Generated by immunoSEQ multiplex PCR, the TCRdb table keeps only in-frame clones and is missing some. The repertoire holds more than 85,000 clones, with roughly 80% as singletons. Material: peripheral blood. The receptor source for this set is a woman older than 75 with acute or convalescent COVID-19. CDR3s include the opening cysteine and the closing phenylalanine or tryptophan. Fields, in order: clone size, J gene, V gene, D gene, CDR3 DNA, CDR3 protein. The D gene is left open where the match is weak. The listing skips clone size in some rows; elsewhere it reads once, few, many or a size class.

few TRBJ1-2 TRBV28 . TGTGCCAGCAGTTTCAGGGCAGGGAGGGCCTATGGCTACACCTTC CASSFRAGRAYGYTF
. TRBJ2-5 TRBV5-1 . TGCGCCAGCAGCTTGGGTGGGGGCGAAGAGACCCAGTACTTC CASSLGGGEETQYF
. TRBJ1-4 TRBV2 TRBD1 TGTGCCAGCAGTGAATGGGACAGGGGAGAAAAACTGTTTTTT CASSEWDRGEKLFF
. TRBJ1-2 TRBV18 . TGTGCCAGCTCACCCTCCGGAGGGGACTATGGCTACACCTTC CASSPSGGDYGYTF
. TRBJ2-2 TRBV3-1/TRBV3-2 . TGTGCCAGCAGCCTCAGGGCAGGTATCTGGGCTCCCTCCGGGGAGCTGTTTTTT CASSLRAGIWAPSGELFF
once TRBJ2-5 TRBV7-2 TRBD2 TGTGCCAGCAGAGCCGGGACTAGGTATGAGACCCAGTACTTC CASRAGTRYETQYF
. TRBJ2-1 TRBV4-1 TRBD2 TGCGCCAGCAGCCAAGATAGGTCCCTAGCGGGCACCTACAATGAGCAGTTCTTC CASSQDRSLAGTYNEQFF
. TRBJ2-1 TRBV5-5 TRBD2 TGTGCCAGCAGCTCAGCGGGAGGGGACCTTGAGCAGTTCTTC CASSSAGGDLEQFF
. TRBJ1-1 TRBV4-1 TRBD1 TGCGCCAGCAGCCAAGGGAGACAGGGCGACACTGAAGCCGAATTT CASSQGRQGDTEAEF
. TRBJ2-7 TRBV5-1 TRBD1 TGCGCCAGCAGCTTGATCTCAGGGGGAGTCTACGAGCAGTACTTC CASSLISGGVYEQYF
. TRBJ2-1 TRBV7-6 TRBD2 TGTGCCAGCAGCCCACAAACTAGCGGGATTTACAATGAGCAGTTCTTC CASSPQTSGIYNEQFF
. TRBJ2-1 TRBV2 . TGTGCCAGCACCCTCGGGACTTCTCTCAATGAGCAGTTCTTC CASTLGTSLNEQFF
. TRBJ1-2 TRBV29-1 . TGCAGCGTTGAGAGGGACACCGTAGGGTATGGCTACACCTTC CSVERDTVGYGYTF
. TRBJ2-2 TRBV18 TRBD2 TGTGCCAGCTCTGGACTAGCGGGATCCAACACCGGGGAGCTGTTTTTT CASSGLAGSNTGELFF
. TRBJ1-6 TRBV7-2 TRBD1 TGTGCCAGCAGCTTAGGGGGGACAGCTGGGGGTTCACCCCTCCACTTT CASSLGGTAGGSPLHF
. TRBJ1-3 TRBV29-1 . TGCAGCGCTGAGGGGAGCTCTGGAAACACCATATATTTT CSAEGSSGNTIYF
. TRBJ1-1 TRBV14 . TGTGCCAGCAGCCAAGATTTCGTCCTTAACACTGAAGCTTTCTTT CASSQDFVLNTEAFF
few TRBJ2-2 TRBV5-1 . TGCGCCAGCAGCTTGGCCTTAGCAGACACCGGGGAGCTGTTTTTT CASSLALADTGELFF
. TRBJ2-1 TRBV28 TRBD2 TGTACTAGCGGAGCCTCCTACAATGAGCAGTTCTTC CTSGASYNEQFF
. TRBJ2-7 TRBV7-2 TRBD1 TGTGCCAGCAGCTCAGGACAGGGGTGGGGCTACGAGCAGTACTTC CASSSGQGWGYEQYF
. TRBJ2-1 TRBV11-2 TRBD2 TGTGCCAGCAGCTCCCCCACTAGCGGGAGTATCTACAATGAGCAGTTCTTC CASSSPTSGSIYNEQFF
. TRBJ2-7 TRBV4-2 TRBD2 TGTGCCAGCAGCCAGGGACTAGCGGGAGTTTACGAGCAGTACTTC CASSQGLAGVYEQYF
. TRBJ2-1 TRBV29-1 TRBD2 TGCAGCGTTTCGCTAGCGGGGCAGTTCTTC CSVSLAGQFF
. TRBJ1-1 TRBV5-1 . TGCGCCAGCAGCTTGGTAGGGGAATTGATGAACACTGAAGCTTTCTTT CASSLVGELMNTEAFF
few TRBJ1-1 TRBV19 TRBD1 TGTGCCAGTACACCCGGGACAGGGTTCACTGAAGCTTTCTTT CASTPGTGFTEAFF